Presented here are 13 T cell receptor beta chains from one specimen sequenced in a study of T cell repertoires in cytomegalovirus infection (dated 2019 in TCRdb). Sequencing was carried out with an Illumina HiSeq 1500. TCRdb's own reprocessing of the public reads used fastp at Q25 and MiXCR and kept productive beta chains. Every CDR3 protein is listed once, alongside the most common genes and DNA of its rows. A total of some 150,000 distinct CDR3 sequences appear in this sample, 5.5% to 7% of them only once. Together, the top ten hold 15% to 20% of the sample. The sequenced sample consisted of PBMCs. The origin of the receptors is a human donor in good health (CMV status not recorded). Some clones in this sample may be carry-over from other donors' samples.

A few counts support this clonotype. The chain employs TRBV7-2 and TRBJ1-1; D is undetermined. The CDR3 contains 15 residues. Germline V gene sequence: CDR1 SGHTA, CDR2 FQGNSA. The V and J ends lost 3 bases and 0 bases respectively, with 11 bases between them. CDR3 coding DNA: TGTGCCAGCAGCTTCACCAGCGGGTTGAACACTGAAGCTTTCTTT. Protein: CASSFTSGLNTEAFF.

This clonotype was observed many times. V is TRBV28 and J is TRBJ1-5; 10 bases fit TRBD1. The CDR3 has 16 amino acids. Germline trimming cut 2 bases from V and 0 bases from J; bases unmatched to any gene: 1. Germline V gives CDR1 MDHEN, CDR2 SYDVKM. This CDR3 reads CASSLGTGDSNQPQHF. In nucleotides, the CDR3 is TGTGCCAGCAGTTTAGGGACAGGGGATAGCAATCAGCCCCAGCATTTT.

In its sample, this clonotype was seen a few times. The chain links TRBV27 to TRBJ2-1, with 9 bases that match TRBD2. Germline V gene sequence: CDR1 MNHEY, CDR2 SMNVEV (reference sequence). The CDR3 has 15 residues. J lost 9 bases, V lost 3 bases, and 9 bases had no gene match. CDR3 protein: CASSFGGGARIEQFF. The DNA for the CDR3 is TGTGCCAGCAGTTTCGGCGGGGGGGCGAGGATTGAGCAGTTCTTC.

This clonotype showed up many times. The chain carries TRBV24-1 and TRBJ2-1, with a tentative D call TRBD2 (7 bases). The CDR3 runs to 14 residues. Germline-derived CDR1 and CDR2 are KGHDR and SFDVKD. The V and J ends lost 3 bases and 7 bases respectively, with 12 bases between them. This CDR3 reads CATSDQGGENEQFF. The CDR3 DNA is TGTGCCACCAGTGATCAAGGGGGGGAGAATGAGCAGTTCTTC.

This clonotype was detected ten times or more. CDR3 loop: CASSLTRSLRNEQFF. The CDR3 DNA is TGTGCCAGCAGCTTAACGCGGAGCCTTCGAAATGAGCAGTTCTTC. V usage is TRBV7-8 and J usage is TRBJ2-1; D gene uncertain. The germline V gene encodes CDR1 SGHVS and CDR2 FQNEAQ. Trimming cost V 2 bases and J 7 bases, with 15 bases left between them. The CDR3 is 15 amino acids.

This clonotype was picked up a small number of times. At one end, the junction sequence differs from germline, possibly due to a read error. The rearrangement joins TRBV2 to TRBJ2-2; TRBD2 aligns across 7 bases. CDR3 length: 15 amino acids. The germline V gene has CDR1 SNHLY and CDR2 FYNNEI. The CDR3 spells CASREVGGGTGELFF. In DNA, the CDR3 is TGTGCCAGCAGAGAAGTGGGGGGGGGCACCGGGGAGCTGTTTTTT.

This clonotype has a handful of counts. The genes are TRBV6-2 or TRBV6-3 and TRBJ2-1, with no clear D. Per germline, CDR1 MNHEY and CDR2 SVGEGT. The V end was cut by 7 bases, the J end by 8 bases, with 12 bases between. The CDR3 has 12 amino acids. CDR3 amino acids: CASTDNVYEQFF. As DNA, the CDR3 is TGTGCCAGCACCGATAACGTGTATGAGCAGTTCTTC.

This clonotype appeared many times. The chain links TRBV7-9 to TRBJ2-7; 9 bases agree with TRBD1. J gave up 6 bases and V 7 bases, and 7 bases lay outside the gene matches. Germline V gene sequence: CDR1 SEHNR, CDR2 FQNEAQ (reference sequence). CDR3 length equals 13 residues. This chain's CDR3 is CASTRDRVSEQYF. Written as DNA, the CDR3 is TGTGCCAGCACCCGGGACAGGGTAAGCGAGCAGTACTTC.

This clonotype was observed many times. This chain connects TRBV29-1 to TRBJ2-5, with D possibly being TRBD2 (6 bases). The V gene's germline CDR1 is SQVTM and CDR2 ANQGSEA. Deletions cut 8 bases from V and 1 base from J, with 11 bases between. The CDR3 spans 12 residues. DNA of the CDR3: TGCAGCCTGGGGAGGCCCCAAGAGACCCAGTACTTC. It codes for CSLGRPQETQYF.

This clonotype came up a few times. CDR3 loop: CASSLGRIGANVLTF. As DNA, the CDR3 is TGTGCCAGCAGTCTCGGACGGATTGGGGCCAACGTCCTGACTTTC. The chain uses TRBV2 and TRBJ2-6; D gene uncertain. V lost 5 bases, J lost 3 bases, and 11 bases lay in between. Germline-derived CDR1 and CDR2 are SNHLY and FYNNEI. The CDR3 totals 15 residues.

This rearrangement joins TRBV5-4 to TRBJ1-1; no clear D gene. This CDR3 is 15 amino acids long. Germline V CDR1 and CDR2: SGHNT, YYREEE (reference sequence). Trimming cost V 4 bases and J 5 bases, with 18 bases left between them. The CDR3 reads CASSQTAGLGTEAFF. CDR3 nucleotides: TGTGCCAGCAGCCAGACGGCGGGCTTGGGGACTGAAGCTTTCTTT. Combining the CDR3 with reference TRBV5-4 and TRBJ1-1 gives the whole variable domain ETGVTQSPTHLIKTRGQQVTLRCSSQSGHNTVSWYQQALGQGPQFIFQYYREEENGRGNFPPRFSGLQFPNYSSELNVNALELDDSALYLCASSQTAGLGTEAFFGQGTRLTVV.

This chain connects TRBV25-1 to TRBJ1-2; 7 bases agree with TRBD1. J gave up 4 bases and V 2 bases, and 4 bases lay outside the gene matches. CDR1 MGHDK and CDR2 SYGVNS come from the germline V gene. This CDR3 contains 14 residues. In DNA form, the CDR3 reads TGTGCCAGCAGTGAACACAGGGGACCCTATGGCTACACCTTC. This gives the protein CASSEHRGPYGYTF.

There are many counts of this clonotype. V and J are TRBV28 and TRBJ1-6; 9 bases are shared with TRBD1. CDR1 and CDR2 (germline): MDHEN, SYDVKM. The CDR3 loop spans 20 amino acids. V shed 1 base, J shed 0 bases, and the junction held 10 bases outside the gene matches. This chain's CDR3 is CASSLFLGQGQISYNSPLHF. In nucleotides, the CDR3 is TGTGCCAGCAGTTTATTTTTGGGACAGGGACAAATCTCCTATAATTCACCCCTCCACTTT.